What follows is one T cell receptor beta chain and its context. The CDR3 sequence is 14 residues long. CDR1 is LNHDA, CDR2 SQIVND, per germline (reference sequence). V lost 8 bases and J lost 6; bases outside the gene matches: 3. These data originate in a study of beta chain features in type 1 diabetes. The authors sorted CD4+ naive, central memory, regulatory and stem cell-like memory cells via CD45RO/CCR7/CD25/CD127/CD95/CD27. What was sequenced were expressed TCRB transcripts, since all of the isolated RNA had been reverse transcribed. There were 3 million to 4 million reads on average in the naive, central memory and regulatory T cell samples. The assay was immunoSEQ multiplex PCR, and TCRdb's table has in-frame clones only and misses some. The sample lists fewer than 250,000 clones; 9.6% were seen once.

The TCR originated in a woman aged 18-30 years in good health. The V call is TRBV19, the J call TRBJ2-2; 13 nucleotides align to TRBD2. Material for sequencing was naive CD4+ T cells from blood. The DNA for the CDR3 is TGTGCCAGTTTACTAGCGGGAGGGGCCGGGGAGCTGTTTTTT. This encodes CASLLAGGAGELFF.